This paragraph covers one T cell receptor beta chain sequence. Its antigen remains unidentified. V shed 5 bases, J shed 7 bases, and the junction held 12 bases outside the gene matches. The CDR3 is 17 amino acids. Germline V gives CDR1 SGHNT, CDR2 YENEEA. This record belongs to a study of cytomegalovirus exposure and HLA in healthy donors. For the study at large: From about 180 million T cells, an earlier analysis saw 117 million unique TCR beta sequences.

General observations from the study: The authors later found HLA-associated TCR beta chains more clonally expanded than equally common others. As immune exposure information, only CMV serostatus was available.

PCR amplification relied on 60 Vbeta primers (plus 13 Jbeta primers). Method: immunoSEQ multiplex PCR; TCRdb's copy keeps in-frame clones and lacks some. Here the sample spans tens of thousands of clones, over 65% being singletons. The clonotype comes from a man aged 50-59 years in good health and CMV-seropositive. The rearrangement joins TRBV11-3 to TRBJ2-1, with 12 bases lining up with TRBD2. Source material: PBMCs. In DNA form, the CDR3 reads TGTGCCAGCAGCCTCTATCGACTAGCGGGAGATGGGAATGAGCAGTTCTTC. It yields the protein CASSLYRLAGDGNEQFF.